This T cell receptor (beta chain) was sequenced for a study of PD-1 blockade in classical Hodgkin lymphoma (TCRdb year 2020). Regarding the study in general: Nivolumab dosing was 3 mg/kg intravenously every 2 weeks, continuing until either disease progression or unacceptable toxicity. A peripheral blood immune signature of response to PD-1 blockade in classical Hodgkin lymphoma was defined using TCR beta sequencing and CyTOF.

Per the publication, the time point label means: cycle 2 day 1 (C2D1) of nivolumab. Relapse after autologous stem cell transplantation had occurred in all trial patients, and cohorts A, B and C were distinguished by prior brentuximab vedotin exposure. The trial cohort included more than 55 patients with relapsed/refractory classical Hodgkin lymphoma, and each patient had a best overall response of complete response, partial response or progressive disease. In the multi-cohort phase II CheckMate 205 trial, trial patients received single-agent nivolumab. An independent review committee assessed best overall response by applying the 2007 International Working Group response criteria. PBMCs from the trial were collected at three points: immediately before nivolumab initiation (C1D1), and during therapy at cycle 2 day 1 and cycle 4 day 1. Peripheral blood was collected in 8 mL Vacutainer Cell Preparation Tubes, from which PBMCs were isolated by centrifugation and then cryopreserved.

Genomic DNA was isolated using the Qiagen DNeasy kit from unsorted PBMCs as well as from negatively selected CD4+ and CD8+ fractions. Using primers that anneal to V and J segments, immunoSEQ multiplex PCR amplified the TCR beta CDR3 regions. Amplification bias was minimized using a synthetic immune receptor repertoire, and residual bias was removed computationally after sequencing. In the source study's methods: Custom Python scripts were used to quantify repertoire diversity as the Shannon entropy index. Unsorted, CD4+ and CD8+ repertoires were examined separately, except in combined analyses, for which CD4+ and CD8+ sequences were merged in silico. A clone was considered expanded if an increase in frequency of at least 2-fold after treatment relative to C1D1 was found, and a pseudocount of 0.5 was applied to clones undetected at baseline. Singleton clones were defined as clones with 0 or 1 copy at C1D1, and non-singleton clones were defined as clones with 2 or more copies. By matching protein sequences in sorted samples from the same patient, clones expanded in unsorted samples were annotated as CD4+, CD8+ or unknown. Wilcoxon tests were applied to paired samples to test diversity changes from C1D1 to C4D1. TCRdb stores this immuneACCESS table with in-frame sequences only. Part of the clones is absent; in the studies checked, under half of the shortfall reflects unresolved V genes, and no reason is known for the rest. That table furnishes V, J and clone size, whereas the DNA furnished D and trimming. For this sample there are around 66,000 clones; roughly two thirds appear just once. Approximately 9.9% of the sample lies in the top ten.

For this clone: Its antigen is currently not known. No base qualities exist here, and no much larger clone lies one base off it.

Germline trimming: 5 bases from V, 8 bases from J; junction bases outside gene matches: 10. The CDR3 sequence holds 16 residues, the cysteine and phenylalanine included. Just CDR3 DNA is preserved here, 48 bases in frame from base 1. The germline V gene supplies CDR1 ENHRY and CDR2 SYGVKD. What the study reported, not specific to this receptor: Baseline diversity similar to that of newly diagnosed patients was observed in trial patients achieving complete response, whereas significantly lower diversity was observed in partial responders and progressors. CD4+ but not CD8+ TCR diversity rose significantly by C4D1 (p=0.0027 vs p=0.16), most apparent in complete responders (p=0.02). Only a single clinical trial cohort was studied, and what caused the repertoire differences, possibly disease activity or prior therapy, remained undefined. Lower diversity was observed in patients in whom nivolumab was started less than 1 year after ASCT, and these patients were excluded from later analyses so that confounding by immune reconstitution would be avoided. Newly diagnosed patients were reported to have lower baseline TCR diversity than healthy donors, and relapsed/refractory patients were reported to have lower baseline TCR diversity still.

The receptor chain draws on TRBV10-3 and TRBJ2-4, with TRBD1 identical over 12 junction bases. This material consisted of peripheral blood mononuclear cells (PBMCs), taken before the second cycle of nivolumab. The clonotype comes from a human donor with classical Hodgkin lymphoma. The CDR3 protein sequence reads: CAISPGTGGRGDIQYF. The DNA is TGTGCCATCAGTCCCGGGACAGGGGGCCGGGGCGACATTCAGTACTTC.